Sequencing of this T cell receptor (beta chain) was carried out in a study of cytomegalovirus exposure and HLA in healthy donors. PCR was performed using 60 Vbeta and 13 Jbeta primers. The repertoire was sequenced with immunoSEQ multiplex PCR; TCRdb's copy has only in-frame clones and lacks some. The sample includes about 160,000 clones, over 60% of them seen just once. V lost 0 bases, J lost 6 bases, and 14 bases lay in between. The CDR3 has 15 residues. Germline V gene sequence: CDR1 MGHRA, CDR2 YSYEKL. This clone was seen a handful of times. The specimen sequenced was PBMCs. This chain uses TRBV4-1 with TRBJ1-1, with D unresolved. The receptor was derived from a woman aged 25 to 39 in good health and CMV-seronegative. The CDR3 reads CASSQDLHSSPEAFF. CDR3 in DNA: TGCGCCAGCAGCCAAGACCTACACAGTTCTCCTGAAGCTTTCTTT.